This T cell receptor beta chain was sequenced during a study of T cell clonotyping in hematopoietic cell transplantation. Libraries were prepared by immunoSEQ multiplex PCR; TCRdb keeps only in-frame clonotypes and omits some of them. Among 13,000 to 15,000 clones listed, less than 98% were seen once. Germline CDR1 LNHNV, CDR2 YYDKDF (reference sequence). CDR3 length equals 15 residues. V shed 3 bases and J shed 4 bases, with 15 bases lying between them. Blood collection times were about day -28 and days 30, 100, 180 posttransplant. The rearrangement uses TRBV15 and TRBJ2-5; D possibly corresponds to TRBD2 (6 bases). This sequence was found in a female patient between 50 and 59 years old who had an allogeneic stem cell transplant from an unrelated donor, so T cells may come from the graft donor. Some clones in this sample may be carry-over from other donors' samples. The sequencing here drew on peripheral blood mononuclear cells, taken 30 days after allogeneic stem cell transplant. Written as DNA, the CDR3 is TGTGCCACCAGCAGGGACCGGGGGTTTATAGAGACCCAGTACTTC. Translated, it gives CATSRDRGFIETQYF.